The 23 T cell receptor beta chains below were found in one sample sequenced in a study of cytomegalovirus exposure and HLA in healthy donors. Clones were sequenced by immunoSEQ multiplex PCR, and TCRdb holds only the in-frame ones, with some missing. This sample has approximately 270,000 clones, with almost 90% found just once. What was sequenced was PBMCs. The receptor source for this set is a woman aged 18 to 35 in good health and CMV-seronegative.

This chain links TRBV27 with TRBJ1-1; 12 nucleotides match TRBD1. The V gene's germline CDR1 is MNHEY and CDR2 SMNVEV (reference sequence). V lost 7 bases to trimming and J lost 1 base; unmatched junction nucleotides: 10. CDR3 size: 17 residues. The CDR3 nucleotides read TGTGCCAGCACTTCGGGGACAGGGGGCGTGAGGAACACTGAAGCTTTCTTT. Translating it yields CASTSGTGGVRNTEAFF.

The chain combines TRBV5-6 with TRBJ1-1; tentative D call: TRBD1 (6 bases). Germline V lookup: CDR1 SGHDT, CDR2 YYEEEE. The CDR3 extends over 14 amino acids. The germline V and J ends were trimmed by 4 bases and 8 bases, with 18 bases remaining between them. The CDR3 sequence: CASSPNGGAREAFF. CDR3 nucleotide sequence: TGTGCCAGCAGCCCCAACGGGGGGGCCAGGGAAGCTTTCTTT. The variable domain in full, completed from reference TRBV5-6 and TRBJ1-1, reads DAGVTQSPTHLIKTRGQQVTLRCSPKSGHDTVSWYQQALGQGPQFIFQYYEEEERQRGNFPDRFSGHQFPNYSSELNVNALLLGDSALYLCASSPNGGAREAFFGQGTRLTVV.

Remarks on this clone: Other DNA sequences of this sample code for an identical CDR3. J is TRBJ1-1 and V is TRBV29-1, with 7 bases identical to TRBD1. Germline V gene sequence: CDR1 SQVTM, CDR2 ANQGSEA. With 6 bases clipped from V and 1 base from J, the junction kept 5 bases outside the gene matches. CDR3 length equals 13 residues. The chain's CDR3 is CSVSRQGNTEAFF. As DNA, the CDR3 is TGCAGCGTAAGCCGACAGGGGAACACTGAAGCTTTCTTT.

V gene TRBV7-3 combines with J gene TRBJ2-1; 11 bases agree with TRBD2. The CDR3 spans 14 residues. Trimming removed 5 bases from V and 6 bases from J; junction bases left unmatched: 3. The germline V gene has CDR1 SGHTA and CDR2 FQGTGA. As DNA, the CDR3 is TGTGCCAGCAGCCCAGGGACTAGCGGCAATGAGCAGTTCTTC. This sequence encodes CASSPGTSGNEQFF.

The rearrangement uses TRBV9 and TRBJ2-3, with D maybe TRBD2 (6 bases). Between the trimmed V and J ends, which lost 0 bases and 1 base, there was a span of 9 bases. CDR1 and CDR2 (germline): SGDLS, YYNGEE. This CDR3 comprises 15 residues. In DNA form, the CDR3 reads TGTGCCAGCAGCGTAGACGGGACTCGCACAGATACGCAGTATTTT. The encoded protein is CASSVDGTRTDTQYF.

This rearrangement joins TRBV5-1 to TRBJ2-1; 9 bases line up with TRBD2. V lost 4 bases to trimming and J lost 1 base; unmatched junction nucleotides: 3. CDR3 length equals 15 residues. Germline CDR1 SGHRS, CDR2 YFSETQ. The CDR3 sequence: CASSGTSPSYNEQFF. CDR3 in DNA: TGCGCCAGCAGCGGGACTAGCCCTTCCTACAATGAGCAGTTCTTC. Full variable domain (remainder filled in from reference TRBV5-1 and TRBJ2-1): KAGVTQTPRYLIKTRGQQVTLSCSPISGHRSVSWYQQTPGQGLQFLFEYFSETQRNKGNFPGRFSGRQFSNSRSEMNVSTLELGDSALYLCASSGTSPSYNEQFFGPGTRLTVL.

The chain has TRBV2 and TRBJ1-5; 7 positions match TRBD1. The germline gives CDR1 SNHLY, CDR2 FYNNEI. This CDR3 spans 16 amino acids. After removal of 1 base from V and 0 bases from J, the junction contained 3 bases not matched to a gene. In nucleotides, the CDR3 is TGTGCCAGCAGTGAAGTGGGACAGATTAGCAATCAGCCCCAGCATTTT. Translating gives CASSEVGQISNQPQHF.

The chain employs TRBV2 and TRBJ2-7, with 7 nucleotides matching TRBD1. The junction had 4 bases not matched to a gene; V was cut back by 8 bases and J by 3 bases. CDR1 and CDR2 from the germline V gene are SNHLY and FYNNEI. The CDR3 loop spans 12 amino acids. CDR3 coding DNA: TGTGCCAGCGCAAGACAGGGCTACGAGCAGTACTTC. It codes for CASARQGYEQYF.

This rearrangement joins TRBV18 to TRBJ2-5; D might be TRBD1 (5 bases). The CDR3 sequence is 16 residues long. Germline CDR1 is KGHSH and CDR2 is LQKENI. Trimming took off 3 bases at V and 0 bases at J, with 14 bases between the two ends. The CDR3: CASSPTGLGNQETQYF. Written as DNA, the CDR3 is TGTGCCAGCTCACCCACAGGTCTCGGCAACCAAGAGACCCAGTACTTC.

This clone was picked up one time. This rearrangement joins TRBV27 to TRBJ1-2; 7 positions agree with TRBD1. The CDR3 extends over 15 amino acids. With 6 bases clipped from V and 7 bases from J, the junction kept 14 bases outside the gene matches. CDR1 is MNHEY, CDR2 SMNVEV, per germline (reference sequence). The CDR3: CASSNLGTAEGGYTF. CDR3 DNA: TGTGCCAGCAGCAACCTAGGGACAGCCGAGGGTGGCTACACCTTC.

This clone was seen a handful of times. The CDR3 region has the DNA TGTGCCAGCAGTTTCCGTTCCGATAATTCACCCCTCCACTTT. Protein: CASSFRSDNSPLHF. This chain links TRBV27 with TRBJ1-6, with no clear D. Germline assignment: CDR1 MNHEY and CDR2 SMNVEV (reference sequence). V gave up 3 bases and J gave up 5 bases, with 8 bases separating them. This CDR3 contains 14 residues.

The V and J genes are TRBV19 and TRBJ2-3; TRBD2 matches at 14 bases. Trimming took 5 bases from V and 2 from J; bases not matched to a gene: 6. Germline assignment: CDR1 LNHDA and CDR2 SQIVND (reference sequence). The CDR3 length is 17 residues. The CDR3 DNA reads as TGTGCCAGTAGTCCTCGACTAGCGGGGGGGTACACAGATACGCAGTATTTT. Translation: CASSPRLAGGYTDTQYF.

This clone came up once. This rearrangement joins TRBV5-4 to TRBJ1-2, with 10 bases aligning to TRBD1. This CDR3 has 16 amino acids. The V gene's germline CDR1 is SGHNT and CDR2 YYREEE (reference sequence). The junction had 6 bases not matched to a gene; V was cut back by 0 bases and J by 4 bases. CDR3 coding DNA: TGTGCCAGCAGCTTGGCCGACAGGGGGCCAGTCTATGGCTACACCTTC. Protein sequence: CASSLADRGPVYGYTF.

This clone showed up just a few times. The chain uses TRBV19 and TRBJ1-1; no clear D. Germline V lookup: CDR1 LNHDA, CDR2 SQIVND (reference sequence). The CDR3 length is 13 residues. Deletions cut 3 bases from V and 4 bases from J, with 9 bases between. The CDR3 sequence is CASSMRVFTEAFF. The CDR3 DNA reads TGTGCCAGTAGTATGAGAGTTTTCACTGAAGCTTTCTTT.

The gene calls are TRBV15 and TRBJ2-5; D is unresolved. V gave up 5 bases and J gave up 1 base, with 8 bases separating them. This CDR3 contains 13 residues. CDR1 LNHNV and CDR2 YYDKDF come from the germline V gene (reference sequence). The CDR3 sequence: CATSRVFQETQYF. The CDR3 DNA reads TGTGCCACCAGCCGTGTCTTCCAAGAGACCCAGTACTTC.

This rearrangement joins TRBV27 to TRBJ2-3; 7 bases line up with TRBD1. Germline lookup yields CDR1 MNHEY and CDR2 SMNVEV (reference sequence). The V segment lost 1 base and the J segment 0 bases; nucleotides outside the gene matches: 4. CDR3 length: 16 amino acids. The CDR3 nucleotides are TGTGCCAGCAGTTTATTGGGACAGACTAGCACAGATACGCAGTATTTT. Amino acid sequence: CASSLLGQTSTDTQYF.

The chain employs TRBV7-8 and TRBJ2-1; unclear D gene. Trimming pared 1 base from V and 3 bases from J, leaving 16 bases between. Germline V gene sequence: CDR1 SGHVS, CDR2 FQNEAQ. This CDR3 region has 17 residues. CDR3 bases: TGTGCCAGCAGCTTAGTTTTCGCAAAGCGAAGCTACAATGAGCAGTTCTTC. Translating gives CASSLVFAKRSYNEQFF.

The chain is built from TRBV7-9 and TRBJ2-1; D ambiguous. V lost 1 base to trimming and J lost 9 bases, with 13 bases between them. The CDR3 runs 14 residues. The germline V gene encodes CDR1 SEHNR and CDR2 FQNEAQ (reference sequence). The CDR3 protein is CASSLDLSASEQFF. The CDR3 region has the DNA TGTGCCAGCAGCTTAGACTTGTCCGCGTCTGAGCAGTTCTTC.

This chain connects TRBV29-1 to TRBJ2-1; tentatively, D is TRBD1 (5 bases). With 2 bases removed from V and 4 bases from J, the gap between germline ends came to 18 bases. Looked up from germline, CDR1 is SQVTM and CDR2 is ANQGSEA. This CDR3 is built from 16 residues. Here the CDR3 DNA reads TGCAGCGTTGAAACTCCACCAGGGCTGGTTTACAATGAGCAGTTCTTC. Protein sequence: CSVETPPGLVYNEQFF.

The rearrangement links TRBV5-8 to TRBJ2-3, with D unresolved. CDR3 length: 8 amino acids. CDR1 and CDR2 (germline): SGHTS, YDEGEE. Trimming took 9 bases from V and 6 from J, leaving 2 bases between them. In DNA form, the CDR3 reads TGTGCCACGGATACGCAGTATTTT. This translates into CATDTQYF.

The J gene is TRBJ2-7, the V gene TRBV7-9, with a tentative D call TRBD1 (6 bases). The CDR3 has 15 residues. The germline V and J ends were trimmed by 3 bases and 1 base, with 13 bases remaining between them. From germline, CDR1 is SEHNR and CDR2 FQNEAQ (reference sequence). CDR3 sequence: CASSLGAGVSYEQYV. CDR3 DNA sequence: TGTGCCAGCAGCTTGGGGGCAGGGGTATCCTACGAGCAGTACGTC.

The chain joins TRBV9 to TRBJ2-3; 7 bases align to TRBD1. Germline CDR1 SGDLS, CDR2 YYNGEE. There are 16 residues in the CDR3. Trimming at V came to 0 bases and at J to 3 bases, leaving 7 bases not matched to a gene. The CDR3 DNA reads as TGTGCCAGCAGCGTAGGCCCGGGACAGTCAACAGATACGCAGTATTTT. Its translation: CASSVGPGQSTDTQYF.

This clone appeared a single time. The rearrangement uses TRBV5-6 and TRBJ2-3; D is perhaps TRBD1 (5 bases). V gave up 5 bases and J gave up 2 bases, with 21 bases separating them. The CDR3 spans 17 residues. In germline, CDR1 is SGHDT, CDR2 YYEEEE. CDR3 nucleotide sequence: TGTGCCAGCAGTTATAATTCCGAGCGACAGTACACAGATACGCAGTATTTT. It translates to CASSYNSERQYTDTQYF.